This TCR beta chain was identified in a study of OX40 agonist ivuxolimab in advanced cancers. This CDR3 contains 12 residues. The germline CDR1 and CDR2 sequences are MNHNS and SASEGT. V lost 2 bases, J lost 10 bases, and 10 bases lay in between. In this sample, this clone turned up once. Sequencing used immunoSEQ multiplex PCR; TCRdb keeps in-frame clones, though not all of them. The sample has fewer than 70,000 clones; 75% to 95% are singletons. This sample comprised CD4+ or CD8+ T cells sorted from blood, obtained in a trial of the OX40 agonist ivuxolimab. The TCR originated in an adult with an advanced solid tumor such as melanoma, head and neck, liver or kidney cancer. The chain is built from TRBV6-1 and TRBJ2-3; possible D gene TRBD2, 5 bases. CDR3 in DNA: TGTGCCAGCAGTGAACCTAGCCGATCGCAGTATTTT. It codes for CASSEPSRSQYF.